What follows are 8 T cell receptor beta chains derived from one specimen sequenced in a study of cytomegalovirus exposure and HLA in healthy donors. PCR primers comprised 60 Vbeta and 13 Jbeta primers. The protocol was immunoSEQ multiplex PCR, while the TCRdb copy is restricted to in-frame clones and leaves out a portion. The data hold fewer than 300,000 clones, with roughly 88% observed a single time. The sample comprised PBMCs. Receptor source: a man aged 35 to 55 in good health and CMV-seropositive.

The sample holds a few counts of this clone. The rearrangement uses TRBV7-9 and TRBJ2-3; 9 bases map to TRBD2. The CDR3 has 16 amino acids. The ends lost 1 base at V and 1 base at J; junction bases unmatched: 3. CDR1 and CDR2 from the germline V gene are SEHNR and FQNEAQ (reference sequence). The CDR3 reads CASSLGGRARTDTQYF. The CDR3 DNA reads as TGTGCCAGCAGCTTAGGCGGGAGGGCGCGCACAGATACGCAGTATTTT.

The J gene is TRBJ1-2, the V gene TRBV28; possibly TRBD1 for D (6 bases). The CDR3 has 14 residues. The germline gives CDR1 MDHEN, CDR2 SYDVKM. Trimming left V 4 bases short and J 8 bases short, with 17 bases between. The CDR3 spells CASSSYRAQGGYTF. The CDR3 coding sequence is TGTGCCAGCAGTTCTTACAGGGCCCAGGGGGGCTACACCTTC.

The gene calls are TRBV6-5 and TRBJ2-3, with D possibly TRBD1 on 5 matching bases. Germline V gene data show CDR1 as MNHEY and CDR2 as SVGAGI. CDR3 length: 15 residues. V was shortened by 6 bases and J by 3 bases, with 16 bases between the two germline ends. The DNA for the CDR3 is TGTGCCAGCAGAAGGTTTGCCAGGGTAACAGATACGCAGTATTTT. Translation gives CASRRFARVTDTQYF.

The chain recombines TRBV27 with TRBJ2-1; D perhaps matches TRBD2 (6 bases). This CDR3 contains 14 residues. Germline CDR1 MNHEY, CDR2 SMNVEV (reference sequence). V was trimmed by 5 bases and J by 3 bases, leaving 11 bases between them. This CDR3 reads CASSHRGGYNEQFF. The CDR3 DNA sequence: TGTGCCAGCAGTCATAGGGGAGGCTACAATGAGCAGTTCTTC.

The J gene is TRBJ1-5, the V gene TRBV28; a possible D gene is TRBD1 (5 bases). The V gene's germline CDR1 is MDHEN and CDR2 SYDVKM. V lost 6 bases to trimming and J lost 6 bases, with 9 bases between them. The CDR3 covers 12 residues. CDR3 amino acids: CASREQAQPQHF. CDR3 coding DNA: TGTGCCAGCAGGGAACAGGCTCAGCCCCAGCATTTT.

This chain connects TRBV6-1 to TRBJ1-5; D possibly corresponds to TRBD1 (6 bases). V lost 4 bases to trimming and J lost 4 bases, with 11 bases between them. The CDR3 covers 14 residues. CDR1 is MNHNS and CDR2 is SASEGT in the germline V gene. The CDR3 DNA follows: TGTGCCAGCAGTGGCCGGACAGCAAATCAGCCCCAGCATTTT. Amino acid sequence: CASSGRTANQPQHF.

The V and J genes are TRBV7-3 and TRBJ2-3; 7 nucleotides align to TRBD2. The V segment lost 5 bases and the J segment 2 bases; nucleotides outside the gene matches: 4. The CDR3 covers 14 residues. Germline V gene lookup returns CDR1 SGHTA and CDR2 FQGTGA. The CDR3 DNA follows: TGTGCCAGCAGCCCAGGGACTACCACAGATACGCAGTATTTT. Translating gives CASSPGTTTDTQYF. The full variable domain, with the rest looked up from reference TRBV7-3 and TRBJ2-3, is GAGVSQTPSNKVTEKGKYVELRCDPISGHTALYWYRQSLGQGPEFLIYFQGTGAADDSGLPNDRFFAVRPEGSVSTLKIQRTERGDSAVYLCASSPGTTTDTQYFGPGTRLTVL.

This clone was seen a handful of times. The V gene is TRBV6-1, the J gene TRBJ1-4; 8 bases fit TRBD1. Looked up from germline, CDR1 is MNHNS and CDR2 is SASEGT. This CDR3 contains 13 residues. Losses at the gene ends were 4 bases for V and 7 bases for J; bases not matched to a gene: 2. The CDR3: CASSADRGEKLFF. As DNA, the CDR3 is TGTGCCAGCAGTGCTGACAGGGGTGAAAAACTGTTTTTT.